Following are 9 T cell receptor beta chains from one sample sequenced in a study of PD-1 blockade in classical Hodgkin lymphoma. Every patient experienced relapse after autologous stem cell transplantation, and brentuximab vedotin exposure varied. Clones were sequenced by immunoSEQ multiplex PCR, and TCRdb holds only the in-frame ones, with some missing. The sample contains fewer than 8,000 clones, 85% to 90% of which appear only once. This sample comprised peripheral blood mononuclear cells (PBMCs), obtained before the second cycle of nivolumab. All receptors come from a human donor with classical Hodgkin lymphoma.

V and J are TRBV5-3 and TRBJ1-6; unclear D gene. TRBV5-3 is annotated as an ORF whose role is uncertain. Trimming cost V 6 bases and J 9 bases, with 16 bases left between them. The CDR3 has 14 residues. Here the CDR3 reads CARILHNGVSPLHF. The CDR3 region has the DNA TGTGCCAGAATTTTACATAATGGAGTTTCACCCCTCCACTTT.

The gene calls are TRBV5-5 and TRBJ2-1, with 11 bases matching TRBD2. The CDR3 consists of 15 residues. V lost 3 bases, J lost 5 bases, and 4 bases stayed unmatched. The germline V gene encodes CDR1 SGHKS and CDR2 YYEKEE (reference sequence). The CDR3 nucleotides are TGTGCCAGCAGCTGGGGACTAGCGGATCACAATGAGCAGTTCTTC. It encodes CASSWGLADHNEQFF.

This clone was picked up a small number of times. This chain joins TRBV10-3 and TRBJ2-7, with a weak D call TRBD2 (5 bases). In germline, CDR1 is ENHRY, CDR2 SYGVKD. The V end was cut by 3 bases, the J end by 3 bases, with 9 bases between. The CDR3 totals 13 residues. The CDR3 spells CAISDIRGYEQYV. In nucleotides, the CDR3 is TGTGCCATCAGTGACATACGGGGCTACGAGCAGTACGTC.

The chain couples TRBV5-1 to TRBJ2-1; 7 bases agree with TRBD1. Germline V CDR1 and CDR2: SGHRS, YFSETQ. The CDR3 runs to 13 residues. The J segment lost 6 bases and the V segment lost 1 base, leaving 1 base of the junction unmatched. CDR3 DNA: TGCGCCAGCAGCTTGAACAGGGGCAATGAGCAGTTCTTC. Translating gives CASSLNRGNEQFF.

This chain links TRBV6-6 with TRBJ1-2, with D possibly matching TRBD1 (5 bases). Germline lookup yields CDR1 MNHNY and CDR2 SVGAGI (reference sequence). Trimming pared 1 base from V and 13 bases from J, leaving 16 bases between. The CDR3 loop spans 13 amino acids. The CDR3 DNA is TGTGCCAGCAGTTACTTTGGGGCAACCACCTGCACCTTC. Encoded protein: CASSYFGATTCTF.

This clone occurred once. The rearrangement uses TRBV4-1 and TRBJ1-3, with D unclear. CDR1 and CDR2 from the germline V gene are MGHRA and YSYEKL. Deletions cut 3 bases from V and 4 bases from J, with 7 bases between. The CDR3 consists of 13 residues. The DNA of the CDR3 is TGCGCCAGCAGCCACCCTTTAGGAAACACCATATATTTT. Translation: CASSHPLGNTIYF.

This chain links TRBV5-5 with TRBJ1-2; 7 nucleotides agree with TRBD1. V dropped 3 bases and J dropped 3; count of bases not matched to a gene: 20. The CDR3 has 19 amino acids. CDR1 and CDR2 from the germline V gene are SGHKS and YYEKEE (reference sequence). CDR3 protein: CASSSGEGQIFHLDYGYTF. Written as DNA, the CDR3 is TGTGCCAGCAGCTCGGGAGAGGGACAGATATTTCATTTGGACTATGGCTACACCTTC.

The rearrangement links TRBV10-3 to TRBJ2-5, with TRBD2 identical over 9 bases. The CDR3 extends over 15 amino acids. Germline CDR1 is ENHRY and CDR2 is SYGVKD. The trim removed 3 bases at V and 4 bases at J, leaving 6 bases unmatched. The CDR3 here is CAISEGAGGLETQYF. The CDR3, as DNA: TGTGCCATCAGTGAAGGGGCGGGGGGGTTAGAGACCCAGTACTTC.

The chain employs TRBV7-3 and TRBJ2-1; 9 bases align to TRBD1. Per the germline V gene, CDR1 is SGHTA and CDR2 is FQGTGA. This CDR3 is built from 15 residues. V trimming: 2 bases; J trimming: 7 bases; junction bases outside the gene matches: 6. DNA for the CDR3: TGTGCCAGCAGCTTAGGGGACAGGGATCGAAATGAGCAGTTCTTC. This codes for CASSLGDRDRNEQFF.